The 32 T cell receptor beta chains listed next were all sequenced from one sample in a study of graft-versus-host responses after intestinal transplantation. The assay was immunoSEQ multiplex PCR, and TCRdb's table has in-frame clones only and misses some. The sample carries some 90,000 clones, roughly 80% recorded once. For these receptors, no antigen is known. The material was unstimulated CD4+ T cells sorted from spleen or lymph node cells, obtained before intestinal transplant. These receptors were collected from a human donor who received an intestinal transplant.

This clone was seen a handful of times. The J gene is TRBJ1-5, the V gene TRBV6-6; 12 nucleotides agree with TRBD1. The CDR3 length is 15 residues. V dropped 0 bases and J dropped 10; count of bases not matched to a gene: 4. Germline CDR1 reads MNHNY; CDR2 reads SVGAGI (reference sequence). The CDR3 region is CASSYSGQGAAPQHF. CDR3 in DNA: TGTGCCAGCAGTTACTCGGGACAGGGGGCTGCTCCCCAGCATTTT.

The chain recombines TRBV19 with TRBJ1-5, with a tentative D call TRBD1 (6 bases). The germline V gene encodes CDR1 LNHDA and CDR2 SQIVND (reference sequence). There are 15 residues in the CDR3. V lost 7 bases and J lost 5, with 18 bases in between. The CDR3 protein is CASTLTVRGDQPQHF. CDR3 DNA: TGTGCCAGTACCCTTACAGTCAGGGGCGATCAGCCCCAGCATTTT.

The V call is TRBV7-3, the J call TRBJ2-4, with a weak D call TRBD2 (6 bases). Trimming stripped 4 bases from V and 6 bases from J, with 10 bases between. CDR3 size: 13 residues. Germline CDR1 is SGHTA and CDR2 is FQGTGA. CDR3 in amino acids: CASSSGGGNIQYF. The CDR3 DNA sequence: TGTGCCAGCAGCTCCGGGGGAGGAAACATTCAGTACTTC.

The chain has TRBV5-4 and TRBJ2-1, with TRBD2 as a possible D gene (7 bases). Germline V CDR1 and CDR2: SGHNT, YYREEE (reference sequence). Trimming removed 4 bases at V and 4 bases at J, with 21 bases between. This CDR3 is 17 amino acids long. DNA for the CDR3: TGTGCCAGCAGCCGACGGGGGGCGGGAGCAGTGTACAATGAGCAGTTCTTC. This gives the protein CASSRRGAGAVYNEQFF.

The chain recombines TRBV6-1 with TRBJ2-5; TRBD1 matches 10 bases. This CDR3 contains 13 residues. Per the germline V gene, CDR1 is MNHNS and CDR2 is SASEGT. With V trimmed by 3 bases and J by 6 bases, 1 base remained unmatched. The CDR3 loop is CASSDDRGQTQYF. Written as DNA, the CDR3 is TGTGCCAGCAGTGACGACAGGGGGCAGACCCAGTACTTC.

The J gene is TRBJ2-5, the V gene TRBV7-2; 8 bases fit TRBD2. V trimming: 5 bases; J trimming: 4 bases; junction bases outside the gene matches: 12. Germline CDR1 SGHTA, CDR2 FQGNSA. The CDR3 loop spans 16 amino acids. The CDR3 DNA follows: TGTGCCAGCAGCCCTCCGGGGGAGAGCGGGAGAGAGACCCAGTACTTC. As protein: CASSPPGESGRETQYF.

This clone was detected once. The chain joins TRBV6-5 to TRBJ2-3, with no clear D. V was pared by 6 bases and J by 6 bases, with 16 bases between. The CDR3 is made up of 14 amino acids. In germline, CDR1 is MNHEY, CDR2 SVGAGI. CDR3 sequence (DNA): TGTGCCAGCAGCCCCGAAGCTTACGGGGATACGCAGTATTTT. It is translated as CASSPEAYGDTQYF.

This sequence joins TRBV7-3 and TRBJ2-7; TRBD2 is a possible D gene (7 bases). The CDR3 consists of 14 residues. V was clipped by 5 bases and J by 5 bases, with 16 bases between them. Germline CDR1 and CDR2: SGHTA and FQGTGA. This CDR3 reads CASSLGGALDEQYF. CDR3 in DNA: TGTGCCAGCAGCCTGGGGGGGGCCCTGGACGAGCAGTACTTC.

The rearrangement links TRBV18 to TRBJ2-5; D remains unclear. The CDR3 length is 13 residues. Between the trimmed V and J ends, which lost 4 bases and 0 bases, there was a span of 6 bases. CDR1 is KGHSH and CDR2 is LQKENI in the germline V gene. CDR3 sequence: CASSLQYQETQYF. The CDR3 bases are TGTGCCAGCTCACTTCAGTACCAAGAGACCCAGTACTTC. Variable domain in full (rest from reference TRBV18 and TRBJ2-5): NAGVMQNPRHLVRRRGQEARLRCSPMKGHSHVYWYRQLPEEGLKFMVYLQKENIIDESGMPKERFSAEFPKEGPSILRIQQVVRGDSAAYFCASSLQYQETQYFGPGTRLLVL.

The chain couples TRBV6-1 to TRBJ1-6; no definite D call. Trimming left V 6 bases short and J 9 bases short, with 9 bases between. There are 12 residues in the CDR3. Germline values: CDR1 MNHNS, CDR2 SASEGT. CDR3 region: CASRLDASPLHF. In DNA form, the CDR3 reads TGTGCCAGCAGACTCGATGCTTCACCCCTCCACTTT.

This clone was recorded only once. This rearrangement joins TRBV27 to TRBJ2-6; maybe TRBD2 (7 bases). This CDR3 has 15 amino acids. CDR1 MNHEY and CDR2 SMNVEV come from the germline V gene (reference sequence). Between the trimmed V and J ends, which lost 3 bases and 4 bases, there was a span of 10 bases. CDR3 loop: CASSFGGLGANVLTF. The DNA for the CDR3 is TGTGCCAGCAGTTTCGGGGGGCTAGGGGCCAACGTCCTGACTTTC.

The J gene is TRBJ2-3, the V gene TRBV11-3, with D possibly being TRBD2 (6 bases). V was cut by 1 base and J by 3 bases, with 14 bases left in between. The CDR3 totals 16 residues. Per the germline V gene, CDR1 is SGHNT and CDR2 is YENEEA. The CDR3 sequence is CASSLGGGGATDTQYF. Here the CDR3 DNA reads TGTGCCAGCAGCTTAGGTGGCGGCGGGGCGACAGATACGCAGTATTTT.

In its sample, this clone was seen once. The chain's CDR3 is CASSSRTEADTQYF. CDR3 in DNA: TGTGCCAGCAGCTCAAGGACAGAGGCAGATACGCAGTATTTT. This chain uses TRBV11-3 with TRBJ2-3; TRBD1 might be the D (6 bases). The V gene lost 4 bases and the J gene lost 4 bases, with 12 bases spanning the gap. The CDR3 length is 14 residues. Germline CDR1 reads SGHNT; CDR2 reads YENEEA.

This rearrangement joins TRBV7-6 to TRBJ2-5, with D perhaps TRBD2 (5 bases). The CDR3 has 13 residues. CDR1 is SGHVS, CDR2 FNYEAQ, per germline. V dropped 4 bases and J dropped 3 bases, with 9 bases sitting between them. CDR3 bases: TGTGCCAGCAGCTGGGCGGGCGAAGAGACCCAGTACTTC. Translating gives CASSWAGEETQYF.

The chain couples TRBV20-1 to TRBJ2-5; D uncertain. The CDR3 spans 10 residues. V lost 7 bases and J lost 5, with 8 bases in between. CDR1 is DFQATT, CDR2 SNEGSKA, per germline (reference sequence). The CDR3 DNA is TGCAGTGGGCTTTTGGAGACCCAGTACTTC. Its protein product is CSGLLETQYF.

The table lists this clone with a few counts. This rearrangement joins TRBV19 to TRBJ2-5; 10 bases are shared with TRBD1. Germline CDR1 and CDR2: LNHDA and SQIVND (reference sequence). The junction had 7 bases not matched to a gene; V was cut back by 5 bases and J by 1 base. The CDR3 length is 16 residues. In DNA form, the CDR3 reads TGTGCCAGTAGTCTCCATGGGACAGGGGTCCAAGAGACCCAGTACTTC. This translates into CASSLHGTGVQETQYF.

Details on this clone: Relative to the germline gene, one junction end is altered; a read error may explain this. This chain uses TRBV20-1 with TRBJ2-7; 9 nucleotides agree with TRBD2. Germline values: CDR1 DFQATT, CDR2 SNEGSKA (reference sequence). The CDR3 totals 10 residues. The CDR3 sequence is CSAGSGSGRF. The DNA of the CDR3 is TGCAGTGCTGGTAGCGGGAGCGGTCGCTTC.

This sequence joins TRBV27 and TRBJ2-5; 13 positions agree with TRBD2. CDR3 size: 16 residues. CDR1 is MNHEY, CDR2 SMNVEV, per germline (reference sequence). The V and J ends lost 8 bases and 1 base, in that order; junction bases with no gene match: 7. The CDR3 nucleotides are TGTGCCAGCTCGACTAGCGGGAGGAGGGGCCAAGAGACCCAGTACTTC. This gives the protein CASSTSGRRGQETQYF.

This rearrangement joins TRBV2 to TRBJ1-2, with 11 bases fitting TRBD1. This CDR3 has 13 residues. With 5 bases clipped from V and 7 bases from J, the junction kept 3 bases outside the gene matches. The germline gives CDR1 SNHLY, CDR2 FYNNEI. The CDR3 DNA follows: TGTGCCAGCAGTCGGACAGGGGGCACTGGCTACACCTTC. Encoded protein: CASSRTGGTGYTF.

This clone was found once. V usage is TRBV1 and J usage is TRBJ2-2; the table gives TRBD2 as D, unverified against the DNA. TRBV1 is tagged as a pseudogene. The CDR3 is made up of 16 amino acids. The CDR3 reads CTSSHTSGSTTGELFF. The CDR3 DNA follows: TGCACCAGCAGCCATACTAGCGGGAGTACCACCGGGGAGCTGTTTTTT.

Only a few counts were recorded for this clone. The gene calls are TRBV30 and TRBJ2-3; D is unresolved. This CDR3 region has 13 residues. Germline V gene sequence: CDR1 GTSNPN, CDR2 SVGIG (reference sequence). V lost 2 bases and J lost 1, with 7 bases in between. DNA of the CDR3: TGTGCCTGGAGTTCCCGGGGCACAGATACGCAGTATTTT. Its translation: CAWSSRGTDTQYF.

The gene calls are TRBV19 and TRBJ2-7; 11 bases are a match to TRBD1. The CDR3 is 13 amino acids. Germline CDR1 LNHDA, CDR2 SQIVND (reference sequence). With 5 bases clipped from V and 4 bases from J, the junction kept 1 base outside the gene matches. As DNA, the CDR3 is TGTGCCAGTAGTGGGACAGGGGGGTACGAGCAGTACTTC. As protein: CASSGTGGYEQYF.

This chain links TRBV6-5 with TRBJ2-1, with D tentatively TRBD2 (5 bases). CDR1 and CDR2 from the germline V gene are MNHEY and SVGAGI. The V end was cut by 4 bases, the J end by 9 bases, with 16 bases between. The length of the CDR3 is 14 residues. Here the CDR3 reads CASSSPGLRAEQFF. CDR3 DNA sequence: TGTGCCAGCAGTTCCCCAGGACTTCGTGCTGAGCAGTTCTTC.

V usage is TRBV7-9 and J usage is TRBJ2-5; a possible D gene is TRBD2 (5 bases). The J call may be mistaken, given a closer DNA end match to TRBJ2-7. The CDR3 runs 13 residues. Germline-derived CDR1 and CDR2 are SEHNR and FQNEAQ (reference sequence). This CDR3 is CASTRTGSYEQYF. The CDR3 DNA reads as TGTGCCAGCACCCGGACTGGCTCCTACGAGCAGTACTTC.

The J gene is TRBJ1-5, the V gene TRBV5-1; D unresolved. The CDR3 loop spans 13 amino acids. CDR1 and CDR2 from the germline V gene are SGHRS and YFSETQ. The V and J ends lost 2 bases and 5 bases respectively, with 8 bases between them. The CDR3 DNA reads as TGCGCCAGCAGCTTTTTCCCCGATCAGCCCCAGCATTTT. It is translated as CASSFFPDQPQHF. Using reference TRBV5-1 and TRBJ1-5 for the parts outside the CDR3, the full variable domain is KAGVTQTPRYLIKTRGQQVTLSCSPISGHRSVSWYQQTPGQGLQFLFEYFSETQRNKGNFPGRFSGRQFSNSRSEMNVSTLELGDSALYLCASSFFPDQPQHFGDGTRLSIL.

This rearrangement joins TRBV27 to TRBJ1-1, with TRBD1 matching 7 bases. With V trimmed by 4 bases and J by 4 bases, 9 bases remained unmatched. The CDR3 loop spans 15 amino acids. Germline assignment: CDR1 MNHEY and CDR2 SMNVEV (reference sequence). The CDR3 DNA reads as TGTGCCAGCAGTTCTAGGGGGCGCCAGGTCACTGAAGCTTTCTTT. Its translation is CASSSRGRQVTEAFF.

This clone was found a few times. The V gene is TRBV30, the J gene TRBJ1-4; D is unresolved. Germline V CDR1 and CDR2: GTSNPN, SVGIG (reference sequence). Trimming took off 0 bases at V and 8 bases at J, with 10 bases between the two ends. CDR3 length: 13 amino acids. CDR3 coding DNA: TGTGCCTGGAGTGTAGCACAGCTAGAAAAACTGTTTTTT. It is translated as CAWSVAQLEKLFF.

This rearrangement joins TRBV11-2 to TRBJ2-2; 9 positions match TRBD2. The V segment lost 3 bases and the J segment 0 bases; nucleotides outside the gene matches: 2. CDR1 is SGHAT and CDR2 is FQNNGV in the germline V gene. The CDR3 consists of 16 residues. CDR3 residues: CASSFQRGANTGELFF. Written as DNA, the CDR3 is TGTGCCAGCAGCTTCCAGCGGGGGGCGAACACCGGGGAGCTGTTTTTT. Full variable domain (rest looked up from reference TRBV11-2 and TRBJ2-2): EAGVAQSPRYKIIEKRQSVAFWCNPISGHATLYWYQQILGQGPKLLIQFQNNGVVDDSQLPKDRFSAERLKGVDSTLKIQPAKLEDSAVYLCASSFQRGANTGELFFGEGSRLTVL.

The gene calls are TRBV2 and TRBJ2-1; TRBD2 aligns across 13 bases. Germline CDR1 reads SNHLY; CDR2 reads FYNNEI. Trimming took 4 bases from V and 9 from J; bases not matched to a gene: 3. The CDR3 has 14 amino acids. CDR3 coding DNA: TGTGCCAGCAGTGGGACTAGCGGGAGAGTTGAGCAGTTCTTC. Its translation: CASSGTSGRVEQFF.

This chain uses TRBV7-9 with TRBJ2-2; maybe TRBD2 (5 bases). Germline CDR1 is SEHNR and CDR2 is FQNEAQ (reference sequence). V was shortened by 1 base and J by 0 bases, with 9 bases between the two germline ends. The CDR3 has 16 amino acids. The DNA of the CDR3 is TGTGCCAGCAGCTTAGTTATCGGGGCGAACACCGGGGAGCTGTTTTTT. It codes for CASSLVIGANTGELFF.

The CDR3 reads CASSTRERLYNEQFF. CDR3 nucleotide sequence: TGTGCCAGTAGTACCCGGGAGAGACTTTACAATGAGCAGTTCTTC. V is TRBV19 and J is TRBJ2-1; maybe TRBD2 (6 bases). Germline loops: CDR1 LNHDA, CDR2 SQIVND (reference sequence). V dropped 4 bases and J dropped 4 bases, with 14 bases sitting between them. The CDR3 is 15 residues long.

The chain has TRBV9 and TRBJ2-7; TRBD1 agrees at 10 bases. Germline trimming cut 4 bases from V and 1 base from J; bases unmatched to any gene: 8. Germline values: CDR1 SGDLS, CDR2 YYNGEE. CDR3 length equals 16 residues. CDR3 DNA sequence: TGTGCCAGCAGCATTGGTTGGACAGGGGGATCCTACGAGCAGTACTTC. The encoded protein is CASSIGWTGGSYEQYF.